This T cell receptor (beta chain) was sequenced for a study of T cells in Graves' hyperthyroidism and ophthalmopathy. Study conclusions and caveats: Most thyroid clonotypes that were expanded above 0.001 also turned up in blood.

Germline V CDR1 and CDR2: MDHEN, SYDVKM. Trimming cost V 8 bases and J 2 bases, with 11 bases left between them. The CDR3 has 13 amino acids. Points on this clonotype: The target antigen is unknown.

Graves' hyperthyroidism qualified as stable when ophthalmopathy did not progress within 18 months. The diagnoses drew upon clinical symptoms, serum thyroxine and TRAb, thyroid ultrasound and orbital computed tomography. RNA transcripts were the template for amplifying TCR beta CDR3 regions. Researchers ran a first-round RT-PCR on the TCR CDR3 using the HTBI primer set. MiXCR, applied by TCRdb to the multiplex PCR reads, yields one record per CDR3 protein. The top ten clones hold approximately 8.4% of a sample with approximately 700,000 distinct CDR3 sequences, 16% of them seen once. The chain carries TRBV28 and TRBJ2-3; TRBD1 might be the D (6 bases). The sample taken for sequencing was blood. The TCR originated in a man younger than 35 with Graves' hyperthyroidism. The CDR3 DNA is TGTGCCAGCCTGGACAGAAACACAGATACGCAGTATTTT. The encoded protein is CASLDRNTDTQYF.